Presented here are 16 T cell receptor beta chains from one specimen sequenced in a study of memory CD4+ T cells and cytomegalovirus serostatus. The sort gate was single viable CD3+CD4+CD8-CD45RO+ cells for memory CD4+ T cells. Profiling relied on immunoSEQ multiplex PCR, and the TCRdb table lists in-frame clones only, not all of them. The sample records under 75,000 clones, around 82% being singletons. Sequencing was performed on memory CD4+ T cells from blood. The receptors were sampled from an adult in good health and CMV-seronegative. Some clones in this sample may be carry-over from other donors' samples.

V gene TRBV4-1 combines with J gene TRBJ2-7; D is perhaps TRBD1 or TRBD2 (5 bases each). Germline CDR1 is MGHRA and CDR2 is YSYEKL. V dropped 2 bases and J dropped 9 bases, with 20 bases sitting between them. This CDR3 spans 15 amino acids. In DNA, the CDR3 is TGCGCCAGCAGCCAACCTTGGGACGGGCCGCTGGGGCAGTACTTC. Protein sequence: CASSQPWDGPLGQYF.

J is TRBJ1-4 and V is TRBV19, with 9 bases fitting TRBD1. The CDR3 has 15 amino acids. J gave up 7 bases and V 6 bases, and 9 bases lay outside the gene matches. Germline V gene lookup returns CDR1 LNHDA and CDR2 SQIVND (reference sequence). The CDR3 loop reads CASRRPGQGGEKLFF. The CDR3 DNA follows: TGTGCCAGTAGGCGACCGGGACAGGGCGGTGAAAAACTGTTTTTT.

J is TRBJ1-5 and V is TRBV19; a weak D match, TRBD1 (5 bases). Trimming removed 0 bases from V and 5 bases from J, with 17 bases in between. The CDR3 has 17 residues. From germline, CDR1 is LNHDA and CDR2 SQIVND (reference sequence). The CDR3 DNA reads TGTGCCAGTAGTATAGATTCGGGGACTGGTGGTTATCAGCCCCAGCATTTT. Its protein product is CASSIDSGTGGYQPQHF. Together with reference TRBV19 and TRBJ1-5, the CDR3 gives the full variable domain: DGGITQSPKYLFRKEGQNVTLSCEQNLNHDAMYWYRQDPGQGLRLIYYSQIVNDFQKGDIAEGYSVSREKKESFPLTVTSAQKNPTAFYLCASSIDSGTGGYQPQHFGDGTRLSIL.

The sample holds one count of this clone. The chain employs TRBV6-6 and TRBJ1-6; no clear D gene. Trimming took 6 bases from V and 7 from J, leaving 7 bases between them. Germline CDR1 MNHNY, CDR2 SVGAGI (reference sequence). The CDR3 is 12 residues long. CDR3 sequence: CASRTWNSPLHF. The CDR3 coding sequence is TGTGCCAGCAGGACGTGGAATTCACCCCTCCACTTT.

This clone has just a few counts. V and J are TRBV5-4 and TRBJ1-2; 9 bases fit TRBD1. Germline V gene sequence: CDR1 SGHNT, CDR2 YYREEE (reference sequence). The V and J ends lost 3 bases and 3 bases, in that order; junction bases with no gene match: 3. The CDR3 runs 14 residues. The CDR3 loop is CASSSDRGDYGYTF. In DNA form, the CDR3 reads TGTGCCAGCAGCTCTGACAGGGGGGACTATGGCTACACCTTC. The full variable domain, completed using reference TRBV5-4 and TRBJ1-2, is ETGVTQSPTHLIKTRGQQVTLRCSSQSGHNTVSWYQQALGQGPQFIFQYYREEENGRGNFPPRFSGLQFPNYSSELNVNALELDDSALYLCASSSDRGDYGYTFGSGTRLTVV.

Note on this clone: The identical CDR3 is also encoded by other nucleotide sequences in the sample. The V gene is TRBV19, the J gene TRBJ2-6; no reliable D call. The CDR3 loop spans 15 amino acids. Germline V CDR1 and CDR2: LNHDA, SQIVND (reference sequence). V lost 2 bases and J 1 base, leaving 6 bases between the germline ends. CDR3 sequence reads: CASSIQGSGANVLTF. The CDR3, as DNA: TGTGCCAGTAGTATACAAGGGTCTGGGGCCAACGTCCTGACTTTC. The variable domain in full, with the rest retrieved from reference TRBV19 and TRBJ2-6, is DGGITQSPKYLFRKEGQNVTLSCEQNLNHDAMYWYRQDPGQGLRLIYYSQIVNDFQKGDIAEGYSVSREKKESFPLTVTSAQKNPTAFYLCASSIQGSGANVLTFGAGSRLTVL.

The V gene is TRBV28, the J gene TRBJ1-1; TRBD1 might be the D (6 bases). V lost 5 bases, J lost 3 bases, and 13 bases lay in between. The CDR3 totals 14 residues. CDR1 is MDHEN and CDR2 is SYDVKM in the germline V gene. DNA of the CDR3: TGTGCCAGCAGTGGGGGGGCGCGGTACACTGAAGCTTTCTTT. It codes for CASSGGARYTEAFF.

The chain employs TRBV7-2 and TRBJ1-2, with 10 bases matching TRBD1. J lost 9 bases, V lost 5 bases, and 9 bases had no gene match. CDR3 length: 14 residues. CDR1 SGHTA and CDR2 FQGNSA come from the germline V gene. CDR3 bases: TGTGCCAGCAGCGCCGACAGGGGGCGGGGAAGCTACACCTTC. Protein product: CASSADRGRGSYTF.

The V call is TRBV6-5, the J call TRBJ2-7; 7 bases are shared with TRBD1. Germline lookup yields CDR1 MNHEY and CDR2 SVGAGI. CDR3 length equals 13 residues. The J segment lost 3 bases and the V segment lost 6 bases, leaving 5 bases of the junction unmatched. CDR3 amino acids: CASSRRDSYEQYF. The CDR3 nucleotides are TGTGCCAGCAGCCGCCGGGACAGCTACGAGCAGTACTTC.

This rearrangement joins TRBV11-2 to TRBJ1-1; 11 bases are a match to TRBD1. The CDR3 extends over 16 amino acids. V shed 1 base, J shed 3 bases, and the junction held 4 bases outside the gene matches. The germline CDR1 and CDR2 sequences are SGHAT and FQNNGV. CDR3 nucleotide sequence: TGTGCCAGCAGCTTAGTTGGACAGGGGGCATACACTGAAGCTTTCTTT. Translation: CASSLVGQGAYTEAFF.

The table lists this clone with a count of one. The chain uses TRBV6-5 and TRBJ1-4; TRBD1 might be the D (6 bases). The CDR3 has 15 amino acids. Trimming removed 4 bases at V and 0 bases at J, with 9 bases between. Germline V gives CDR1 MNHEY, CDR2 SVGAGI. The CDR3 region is CASSSHRATNEKLFF. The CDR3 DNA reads TGTGCCAGCAGTTCTCACAGGGCAACTAATGAAAAACTGTTTTTT.

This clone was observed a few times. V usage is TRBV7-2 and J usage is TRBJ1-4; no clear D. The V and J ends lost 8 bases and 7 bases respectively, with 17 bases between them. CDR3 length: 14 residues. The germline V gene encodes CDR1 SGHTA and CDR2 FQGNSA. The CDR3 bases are TGTGCCAGCGGCGAACCTGCGCGGGGTGAAAAACTGTTTTTT. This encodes CASGEPARGEKLFF. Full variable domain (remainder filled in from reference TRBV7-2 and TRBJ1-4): GAGVSQSPSNKVTEKGKDVELRCDPISGHTALYWYRQSLGQGLEFLIYFQGNSAPDKSGLPSDRFSAERTGGSVSTLTIQRTQQEDSAVYLCASGEPARGEKLFFGSGTQLSVL.

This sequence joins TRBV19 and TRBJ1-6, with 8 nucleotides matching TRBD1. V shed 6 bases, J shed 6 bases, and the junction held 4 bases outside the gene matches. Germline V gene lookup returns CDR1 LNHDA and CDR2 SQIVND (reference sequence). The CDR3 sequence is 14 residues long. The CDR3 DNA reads TGTGCCAGTAGGCGACAGGGGTTTAATTCACCCCTCCACTTT. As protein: CASRRQGFNSPLHF.

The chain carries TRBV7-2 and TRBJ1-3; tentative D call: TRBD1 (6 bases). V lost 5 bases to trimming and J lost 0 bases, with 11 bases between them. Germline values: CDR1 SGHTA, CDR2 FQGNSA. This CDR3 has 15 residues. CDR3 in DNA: TGTGCCAGCAGCAAACAGGGAGGCTCTGGAAACACCATATATTTT. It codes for CASSKQGGSGNTIYF.

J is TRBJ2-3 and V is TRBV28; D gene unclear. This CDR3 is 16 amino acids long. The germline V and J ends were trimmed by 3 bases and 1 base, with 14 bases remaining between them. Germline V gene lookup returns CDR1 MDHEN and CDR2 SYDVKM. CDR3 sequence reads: CASSLWPGSGTDTQYF. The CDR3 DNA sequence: TGTGCCAGCAGTTTGTGGCCCGGTAGTGGCACAGATACGCAGTATTTT.

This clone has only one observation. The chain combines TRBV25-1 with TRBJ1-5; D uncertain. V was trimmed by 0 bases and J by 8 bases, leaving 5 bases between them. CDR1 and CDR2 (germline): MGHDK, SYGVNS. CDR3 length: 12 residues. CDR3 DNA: TGTGCCAGCAGTGAATATGGGGAGCCCCAGCATTTT. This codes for CASSEYGEPQHF.